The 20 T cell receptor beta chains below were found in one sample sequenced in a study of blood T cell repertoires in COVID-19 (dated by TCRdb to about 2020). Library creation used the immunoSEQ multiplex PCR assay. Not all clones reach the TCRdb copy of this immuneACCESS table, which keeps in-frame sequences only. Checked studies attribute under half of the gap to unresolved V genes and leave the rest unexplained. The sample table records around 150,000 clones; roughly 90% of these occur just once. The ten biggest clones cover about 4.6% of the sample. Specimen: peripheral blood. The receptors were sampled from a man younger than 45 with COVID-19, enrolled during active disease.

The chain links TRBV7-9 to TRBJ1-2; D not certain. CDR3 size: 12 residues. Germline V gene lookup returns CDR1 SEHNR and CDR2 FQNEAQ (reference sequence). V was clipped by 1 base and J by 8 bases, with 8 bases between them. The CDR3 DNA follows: TGTGCCAGCAGCTTAGTGAGGAGCGGCTACACCTTC. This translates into CASSLVRSGYTF. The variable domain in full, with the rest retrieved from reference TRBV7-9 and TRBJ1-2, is DTGVSQNPRHKITKRGQNVTFRCDPISEHNRLYWYRQTLGQGPEFLTYFQNEAQLEKSRLLSDRFSAERPKGSFSTLEIQRTEQGDSAMYLCASSLVRSGYTFGSGTRLTVV.

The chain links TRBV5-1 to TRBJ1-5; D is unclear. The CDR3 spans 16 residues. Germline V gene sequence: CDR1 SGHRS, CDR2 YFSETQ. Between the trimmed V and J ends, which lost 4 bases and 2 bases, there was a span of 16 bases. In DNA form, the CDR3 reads TGCGCCAGCAGCCTGGGGATGGGAGGCGGCAATCAGCCCCAGCATTTT. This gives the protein CASSLGMGGGNQPQHF.

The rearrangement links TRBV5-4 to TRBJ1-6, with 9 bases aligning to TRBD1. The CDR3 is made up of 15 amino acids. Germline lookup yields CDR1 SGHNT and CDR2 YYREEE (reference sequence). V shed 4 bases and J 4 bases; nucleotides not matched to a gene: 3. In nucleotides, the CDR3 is TGTGCCAGCAGCGCGGGACAGGGTTATAATTCACCCCTCCACTTT. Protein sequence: CASSAGQGYNSPLHF.

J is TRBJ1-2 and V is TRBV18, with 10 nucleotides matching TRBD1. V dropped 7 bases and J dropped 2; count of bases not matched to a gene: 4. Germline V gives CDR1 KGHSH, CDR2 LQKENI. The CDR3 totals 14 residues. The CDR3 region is CASWDRGANYGYTF. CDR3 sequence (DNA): TGTGCCAGCTGGGACAGGGGCGCAAACTATGGCTACACCTTC.

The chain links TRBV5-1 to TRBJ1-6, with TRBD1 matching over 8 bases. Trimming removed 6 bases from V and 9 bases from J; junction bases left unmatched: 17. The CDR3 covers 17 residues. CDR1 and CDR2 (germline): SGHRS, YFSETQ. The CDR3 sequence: CASTLGTGGVLGSPLHF. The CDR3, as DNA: TGCGCCAGCACACTCGGGACAGGAGGGGTTTTGGGTTCACCCCTCCACTTT.

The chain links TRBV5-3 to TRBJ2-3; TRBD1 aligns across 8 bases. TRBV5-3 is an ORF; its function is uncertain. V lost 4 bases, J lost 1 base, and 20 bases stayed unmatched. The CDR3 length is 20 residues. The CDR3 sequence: CARSPLGSPQGARGTDTQYF. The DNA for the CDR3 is TGTGCCAGAAGCCCTTTAGGTAGCCCCCAGGGGGCGCGAGGCACAGATACGCAGTATTTT.

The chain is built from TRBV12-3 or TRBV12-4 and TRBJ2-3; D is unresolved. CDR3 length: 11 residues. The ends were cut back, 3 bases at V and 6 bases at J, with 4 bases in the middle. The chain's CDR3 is CASSFSDTQYF. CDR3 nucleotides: TGTGCCAGCAGTTTTTCGGATACGCAGTATTTT.

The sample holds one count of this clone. CDR3 sequence reads: CASSWMTGTSGYNEQFF. DNA of the CDR3: TGCGCCAGCAGCTGGATGACCGGGACTAGCGGGTACAATGAGCAGTTCTTC. The rearrangement links TRBV5-1 to TRBJ2-1; the match to TRBD2 covers 12 bases. J gave up 4 bases and V 3 bases, and 8 bases lay outside the gene matches. CDR1 SGHRS and CDR2 YFSETQ come from the germline V gene. The CDR3 is 17 residues long.

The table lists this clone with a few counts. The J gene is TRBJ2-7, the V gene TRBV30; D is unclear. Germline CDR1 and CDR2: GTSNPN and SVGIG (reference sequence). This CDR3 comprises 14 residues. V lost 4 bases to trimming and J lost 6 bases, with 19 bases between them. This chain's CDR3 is CAWTQGTVRGEQYF. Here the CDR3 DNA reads TGTGCCTGGACCCAAGGAACGGTTCGCGGCGAGCAGTACTTC.

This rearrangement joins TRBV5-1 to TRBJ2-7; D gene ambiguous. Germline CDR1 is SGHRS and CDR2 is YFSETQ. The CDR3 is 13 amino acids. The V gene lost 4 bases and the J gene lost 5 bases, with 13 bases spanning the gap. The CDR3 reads CASSLQDNNEQYF. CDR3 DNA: TGCGCCAGCAGCCTGCAGGATAACAACGAGCAGTACTTC.

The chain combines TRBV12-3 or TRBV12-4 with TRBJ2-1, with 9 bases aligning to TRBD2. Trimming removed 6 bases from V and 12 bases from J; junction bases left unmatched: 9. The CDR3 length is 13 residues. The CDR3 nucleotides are TGTGCCAGCAGGTATCCGGGGACTAGCAGGCAGTTCTTC. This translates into CASRYPGTSRQFF.

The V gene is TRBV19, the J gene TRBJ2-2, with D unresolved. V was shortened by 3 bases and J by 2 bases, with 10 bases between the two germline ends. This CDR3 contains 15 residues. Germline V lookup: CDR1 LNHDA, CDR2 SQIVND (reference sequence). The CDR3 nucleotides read TGTGCCAGTAGTATTTCGAGGATCAACACCGGGGAGCTGTTTTTT. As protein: CASSISRINTGELFF.

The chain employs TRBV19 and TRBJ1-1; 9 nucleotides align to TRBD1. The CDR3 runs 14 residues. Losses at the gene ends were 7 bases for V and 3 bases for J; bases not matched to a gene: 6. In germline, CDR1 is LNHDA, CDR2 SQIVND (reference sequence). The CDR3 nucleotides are TGTGCCAGTAAGTCTGGGACAGGGTACACTGAAGCTTTCTTT. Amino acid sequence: CASKSGTGYTEAFF. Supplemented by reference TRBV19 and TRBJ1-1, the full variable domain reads DGGITQSPKYLFRKEGQNVTLSCEQNLNHDAMYWYRQDPGQGLRLIYYSQIVNDFQKGDIAEGYSVSREKKESFPLTVTSAQKNPTAFYLCASKSGTGYTEAFFGQGTRLTVV.

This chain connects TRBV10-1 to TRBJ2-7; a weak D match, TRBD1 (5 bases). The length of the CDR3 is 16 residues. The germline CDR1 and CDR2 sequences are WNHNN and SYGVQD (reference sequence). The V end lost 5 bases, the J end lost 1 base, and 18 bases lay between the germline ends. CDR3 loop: CASSTAPRRTSYEQYF. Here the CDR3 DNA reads TGCGCCAGCAGTACCGCCCCGAGACGGACATCCTACGAGCAGTACTTC.

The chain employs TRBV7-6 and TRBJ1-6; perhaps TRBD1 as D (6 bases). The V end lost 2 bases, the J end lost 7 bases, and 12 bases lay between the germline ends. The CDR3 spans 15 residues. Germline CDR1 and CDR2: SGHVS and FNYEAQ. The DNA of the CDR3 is TGTGCCAGCAGCTTAAGGTCAGGGGTCAATTCACCCCTCCACTTT. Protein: CASSLRSGVNSPLHF.

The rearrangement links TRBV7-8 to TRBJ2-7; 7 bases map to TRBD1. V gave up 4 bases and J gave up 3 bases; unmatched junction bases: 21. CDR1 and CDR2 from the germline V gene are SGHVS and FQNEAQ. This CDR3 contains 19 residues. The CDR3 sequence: CASSSLRTGAPFAVYEQYF. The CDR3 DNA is TGTGCCAGCAGCTCCCTTCGTACAGGGGCCCCCTTTGCCGTCTACGAGCAGTACTTC.

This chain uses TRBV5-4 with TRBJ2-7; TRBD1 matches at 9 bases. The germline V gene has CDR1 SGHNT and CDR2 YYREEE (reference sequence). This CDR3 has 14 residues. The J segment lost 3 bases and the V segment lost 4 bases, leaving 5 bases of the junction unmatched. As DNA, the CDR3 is TGTGCCAGCAGCCCTGGGACAGGGTTCTACGAGCAGTACTTC. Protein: CASSPGTGFYEQYF.

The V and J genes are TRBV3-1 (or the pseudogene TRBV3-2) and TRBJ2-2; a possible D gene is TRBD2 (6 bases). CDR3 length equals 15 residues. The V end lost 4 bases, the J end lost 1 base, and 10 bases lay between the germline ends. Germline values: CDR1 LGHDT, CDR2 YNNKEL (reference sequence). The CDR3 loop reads CASSRRDLNTGELFF. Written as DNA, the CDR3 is TGTGCCAGCAGCCGCAGGGACTTGAACACCGGGGAGCTGTTTTTT.

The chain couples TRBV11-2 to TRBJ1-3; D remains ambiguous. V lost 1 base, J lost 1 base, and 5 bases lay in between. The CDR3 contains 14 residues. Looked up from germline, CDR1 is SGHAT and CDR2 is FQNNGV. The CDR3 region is CASSLGGSGNTIYF. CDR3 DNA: TGTGCCAGCAGCTTAGGCGGGTCTGGAAACACCATATATTTT. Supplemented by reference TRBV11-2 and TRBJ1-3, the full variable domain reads EAGVAQSPRYKIIEKRQSVAFWCNPISGHATLYWYQQILGQGPKLLIQFQNNGVVDDSQLPKDRFSAERLKGVDSTLKIQPAKLEDSAVYLCASSLGGSGNTIYFGEGSWLTVV.

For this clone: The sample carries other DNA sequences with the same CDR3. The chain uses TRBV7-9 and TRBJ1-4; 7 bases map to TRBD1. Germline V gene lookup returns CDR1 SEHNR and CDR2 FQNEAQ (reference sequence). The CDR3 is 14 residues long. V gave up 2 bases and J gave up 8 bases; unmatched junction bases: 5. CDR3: CASSLRQGDEKLFF. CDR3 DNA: TGTGCCAGCAGCTTAAGGCAGGGGGACGAAAAACTGTTTTTT.